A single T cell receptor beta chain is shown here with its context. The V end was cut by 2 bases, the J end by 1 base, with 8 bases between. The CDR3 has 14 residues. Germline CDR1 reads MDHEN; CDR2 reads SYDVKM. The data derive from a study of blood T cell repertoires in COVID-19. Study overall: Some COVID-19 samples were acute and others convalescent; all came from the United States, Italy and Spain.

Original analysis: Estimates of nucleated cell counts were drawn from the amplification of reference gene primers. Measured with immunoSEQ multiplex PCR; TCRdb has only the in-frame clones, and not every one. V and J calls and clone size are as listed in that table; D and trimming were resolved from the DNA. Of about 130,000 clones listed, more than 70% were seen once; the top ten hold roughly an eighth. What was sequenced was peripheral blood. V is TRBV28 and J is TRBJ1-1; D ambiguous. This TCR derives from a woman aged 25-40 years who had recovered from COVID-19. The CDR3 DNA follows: TGTGCCAGCAGTTTAAGTGCAGAGAACACTGAAGCTTTCTTT. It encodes CASSLSAENTEAFF.